This T cell receptor (beta chain) derives from a study of cytomegalovirus exposure and HLA in healthy donors. This CDR3 contains 13 residues. Germline lookup yields CDR1 MDHEN and CDR2 SYDVKM. V was trimmed by 1 base and J by 3 bases, leaving 6 bases between them. Findings of the study overall: Earlier analysis yielded a pattern in which most TCR beta V segments were productive about 90% or about 30% of the time.

13 Jbeta primers and 60 Vbeta primers were used for the PCR. Only in-frame clones appear in the TCRdb table, and some are missing; sequencing was by immunoSEQ multiplex PCR. The top ten hold roughly 3% of the sample, which has around 92,000 clones, 65% to 80% seen once. Remarks on this clone: No antigen is known for it.

This receptor was taken from a female donor in good health and CMV-seropositive. Sequencing input: PBMCs. V usage is TRBV28 and J usage is TRBJ2-5, with D possibly matching TRBD1 (5 bases). CDR3 bases: TGTGCCAGCAGTTTATACAGGAAAGAGACCCAGTACTTC. Protein: CASSLYRKETQYF.